These T cell receptor beta chains were read from a single sample in a study of control samples from healthy donors and cancer patients. Sequenced by immunoSEQ multiplex PCR; TCRdb stores in-frame clones only, minus some. The sample has approximately 190,000 clones. The specimen was blood. The receptor set was obtained from a woman aged 30 to 39 in good health. CDR3s include the opening cysteine and the closing phenylalanine or tryptophan. Fields, in order: CDR3 length, D gene, J gene, V gene, CDR3 protein, CDR3 DNA. D genes are given only for firm matches.

12 . TRBJ2-3 TRBV12-3/TRBV12-4 CASSAASGTQYF TGTGCCAGCAGTGCTGCTTCAGGTACGCAGTATTTT
14 TRBD1 TRBJ2-7 TRBV27 CASSLYNRGGEQYF TGTGCCAGCAGTTTATATAACAGGGGTGGCGAGCAGTACTTC
15 TRBD1 TRBJ1-5 TRBV19 CASSGDRARGQPQHF TGTGCCAGTAGTGGGGACAGGGCCAGGGGTCAGCCCCAGCATTTT
17 . TRBJ1-6 TRBV7-9 CASSSGDGSSYNSPLHF TGTGCCAGCAGCTCGGGAGATGGGAGCTCCTATAATTCACCCCTCCACTTT
13 . TRBJ2-1 TRBV12-3/TRBV12-4 CASSETGYNEQFF TGTGCCAGCAGCGAAACTGGCTACAATGAGCAGTTCTTC
15 TRBD2 TRBJ2-7 TRBV9 CASSPSGGVSYEQYF TGTGCCAGCAGCCCATCTGGGGGGGTCTCTTACGAGCAGTACTTC
15 TRBD1 TRBJ1-5 TRBV28 CASSEDRIGNQPQHF TGTGCCAGCAGTGAGGACAGGATTGGCAATCAGCCCCAGCATTTT
15 TRBD1 TRBJ1-1 TRBV7-9 CASSAAPGGNTEAFF TGTGCCAGCAGCGCCGCTCCAGGGGGCAACACTGAAGCTTTCTTT
16 . TRBJ1-1 TRBV27 CASSFSGGAENTEAFF TGTGCCAGCAGTTTCAGTGGGGGGGCGGAGAACACTGAAGCTTTCTTT
17 . TRBJ1-6 TRBV5-1 CASSLNSILGSNSPLHF TGCGCCAGCAGCCTAAACTCGATCTTAGGCTCTAATTCACCCCTCCACTTT
13 . TRBJ1-5 TRBV29-1 CSVVGNGNQPQHF TGCAGCGTGGTGGGGAACGGCAATCAGCCCCAGCATTTT
14 . TRBJ1-4 TRBV4-2 CASSPSGLHEKLFF TGTGCCAGCAGCCCCTCAGGGCTACATGAAAAACTGTTTTTT
15 . TRBJ1-3 TRBV27 CASSHGAGSGNTIYF TGTGCCAGCAGTCACGGAGCAGGGTCCGGAAACACCATATATTTT
13 TRBD1 TRBJ2-7 TRBV12-3/TRBV12-4 CASSLDRGDEQYF TGTGCCAGCAGTTTGGACAGGGGTGATGAGCAGTACTTC
16 TRBD1 TRBJ1-5 TRBV7-9 CASSLGAGGGNQPQHF TGTGCCAGCAGCTTAGGGGCAGGGGGCGGCAATCAGCCCCAGCATTTT
14 . TRBJ1-1 TRBV27 CASSPDRQRTEAFF TGTGCCAGCAGTCCCGACAGGCAGCGGACTGAAGCTTTCTTT
16 TRBD2 TRBJ2-5 TRBV3-1/TRBV3-2 CASSQGGVAGQETQYF TGTGCCAGCAGCCAAGGGGGAGTAGCGGGTCAAGAGACCCAGTACTTC
16 TRBD1 TRBJ2-2 TRBV27 CASSTYRGRVSGELFF TGTGCCAGCAGTACCTACAGGGGGCGAGTTTCCGGGGAGCTGTTTTTT
13 . TRBJ2-2 TRBV10-3 CAISESVFGELFF TGTGCCATCAGTGAGTCCGTGTTCGGGGAGCTGTTTTTT
15 TRBD2 TRBJ2-3 TRBV5-1 CASSRGGSSTDTQYF TGCGCCAGCAGCCGGGGGGGCTCAAGCACAGATACGCAGTATTTT
13 . TRBJ1-2 TRBV6-5 CASSWAGSYGYTF TGTGCCAGCAGTTGGGCGGGCTCTTATGGCTACACCTTC